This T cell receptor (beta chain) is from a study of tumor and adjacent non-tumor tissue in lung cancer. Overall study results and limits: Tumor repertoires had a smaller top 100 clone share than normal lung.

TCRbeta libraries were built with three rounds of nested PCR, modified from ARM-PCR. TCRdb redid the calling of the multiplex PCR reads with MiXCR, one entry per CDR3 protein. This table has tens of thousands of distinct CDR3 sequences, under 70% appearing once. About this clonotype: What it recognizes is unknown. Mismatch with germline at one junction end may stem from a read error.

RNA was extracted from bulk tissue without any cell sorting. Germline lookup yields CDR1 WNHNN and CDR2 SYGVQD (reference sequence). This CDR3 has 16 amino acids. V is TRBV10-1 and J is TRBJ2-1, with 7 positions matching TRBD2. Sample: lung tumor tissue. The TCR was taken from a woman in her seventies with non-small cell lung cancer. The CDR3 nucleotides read TGCACCAGCAGTGAGTTTACTAGCGCGAGATACAATGAGCAGTTCTTC. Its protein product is CTSSEFTSARYNEQFF.